This TCR beta chain appears in the sequencing data of a study of Ad26.COV2.S vaccination and SARS-CoV-2 variants. Study overall: Ad26.COV2.S, an intramuscular injection, was given once or twice 56 days apart. Study observations and caveats: Placebo recipients and vaccine recipients were similar in non-spike TCR breadth. Measurements of TCR breadth and depth may have given underestimates of the total T cell responses.

Generated by immunoSEQ multiplex PCR, the TCRdb table keeps only in-frame clones and is missing some. The table has around 450,000 clones, approximately 92% seen once. Worth noting for this clone: The target antigen is unknown.

Trimming cost V 3 bases and J 10 bases, with 10 bases left between them. Germline values: CDR1 LNHNV, CDR2 YYDKDF (reference sequence). There are 12 residues in the CDR3. Treatment meaning: 19 received Ad26.COV2.S at low or high dose, single or two shots; several received placebo; per-sample allocation not given. At day 63 after the first vaccine or placebo injection, samples were drawn. Donation was by an adult aged 18-55 years who was in Boston. V usage is TRBV15 and J usage is TRBJ1-5; D unresolved. Specimen: peripheral blood, collected in a trial of Ad26.COV2.S vaccine versus placebo. This receptor was identified in a person between 18 and 65 years old who received the Ad26.COV2.S COVID-19 vaccine or a placebo. CDR3 sequence reads: CATSRDDTPQHF. CDR3 coding DNA: TGTGCCACCAGCAGGGATGACACCCCCCAGCATTTT.